This entry lists 29 T cell receptor beta chains sequenced from one sample in a study of PD-1 blockade in classical Hodgkin lymphoma. Each and every patient relapsed after autologous stem cell transplantation, and patients got differing brentuximab vedotin exposure. Only in-frame clones appear in the TCRdb table, and some are missing; sequencing was by immunoSEQ multiplex PCR. The table includes around 19,000 clones, 77% detected once. The material sequenced was peripheral blood mononuclear cells (PBMCs), taken before the second cycle of nivolumab. All receptors come from a human donor with classical Hodgkin lymphoma.

This chain uses TRBV7-2 with TRBJ2-3; D is possibly TRBD2 (6 bases). The germline V gene has CDR1 SGHTA and CDR2 FQGNSA. This CDR3 contains 14 residues. V was cut by 3 bases and J by 0 bases, with 7 bases left in between. The CDR3 protein is CASSLGLSTDTQYF. Written as DNA, the CDR3 is TGTGCCAGCAGCTTGGGACTTAGCACAGATACGCAGTATTTT.

The chain recombines TRBV5-1 with TRBJ2-7; tentative D call: TRBD1 (6 bases). CDR1 SGHRS and CDR2 YFSETQ come from the germline V gene. The length of the CDR3 is 14 residues. The germline V and J ends were trimmed by 4 bases and 6 bases, with 17 bases remaining between them. The CDR3 sequence is CASSPRGGGVEQYF. CDR3 sequence (DNA): TGCGCCAGCAGCCCCCGTGGGGGCGGCGTCGAGCAGTACTTC.

The rearrangement links TRBV6-6 to TRBJ1-1, with 8 bases matching TRBD1. V was clipped by 4 bases and J by 11 bases; unmatched bases: 6. CDR1 is MNHNY, CDR2 SVGAGI, per germline (reference sequence). The CDR3 runs to 12 residues. CDR3 in DNA: TGTGCCAGCAGTTCCTTGACAGGGGAGGCTTTCTTT. The encoded protein is CASSSLTGEAFF.

A few counts support this clone. The chain joins TRBV30 to TRBJ2-4; TRBD2 agrees at 8 bases. Germline trimming cut 4 bases from V and 8 bases from J; bases unmatched to any gene: 10. Germline CDR1 reads GTSNPN; CDR2 reads SVGIG (reference sequence). This CDR3 has 14 amino acids. The CDR3 DNA reads TGTGCCTGGAACCCACCGGGGCGGGGGGACATTCAGTACTTC. Protein: CAWNPPGRGDIQYF.

This clone was detected only a few times. The chain couples TRBV6-5 to TRBJ1-1; TRBD1 matches at 9 bases. Germline values: CDR1 MNHEY, CDR2 SVGAGI. Trimming removed 2 bases from V and 5 bases from J; junction bases left unmatched: 6. This CDR3 has 15 residues. The CDR3 bases are TGTGCCAGCAGTTACACCCGGACAGGGGCTACTGAAGCTTTCTTT. Its protein product is CASSYTRTGATEAFF.

The chain uses TRBV11-2 and TRBJ2-7; a weak D match, TRBD2 (5 bases). CDR3 size: 16 residues. Deletions cut 5 bases from V and 1 base from J, with 18 bases between. The germline CDR1 and CDR2 sequences are SGHAT and FQNNGV. CDR3 sequence reads: CASSPTSGAESYEQYF. CDR3 nucleotides: TGTGCCAGCAGCCCTACTTCTGGAGCGGAATCCTACGAGCAGTACTTC.

The V gene is TRBV10-3, the J gene TRBJ1-2; 8 bases are shared with TRBD1. CDR3 length: 15 amino acids. With 5 bases clipped from V and 2 bases from J, the junction kept 7 bases outside the gene matches. Germline CDR1 and CDR2: ENHRY and SYGVKD. The CDR3 DNA reads TGTGCCATCAGTTCGATGGACAGGGACAACTATGGCTACACCTTC. This translates into CAISSMDRDNYGYTF.

The V and J genes are TRBV7-2 and TRBJ1-2, with 9 nucleotides matching TRBD1. The CDR3 runs to 15 residues. The V gene end was trimmed by 0 bases and the J gene end by 6 bases; junction bases not matched to a gene: 5. The germline V gene has CDR1 SGHTA and CDR2 FQGNSA. CDR3 nucleotides: TGTGCCAGCAGCTTAGCCTCAACAGGGGGCAATGGCTACACCTTC. It encodes CASSLASTGGNGYTF.

This clone came up a few times. The chain links TRBV30 to TRBJ1-2; 7 bases align to TRBD1. CDR3 length: 12 amino acids. The V gene's germline CDR1 is GTSNPN and CDR2 SVGIG (reference sequence). J gave up 12 bases and V 0 bases, and 7 bases lay outside the gene matches. The CDR3 here is CAWSVKTGSNTF. CDR3 nucleotides: TGTGCCTGGAGTGTCAAGACAGGGTCAAACACCTTC.

The chain links TRBV27 to TRBJ1-5; 7 bases align to TRBD1. Germline loops: CDR1 MNHEY, CDR2 SMNVEV (reference sequence). This CDR3 is built from 11 residues. V lost 10 bases to trimming and J lost 10 bases; unmatched junction nucleotides: 7. The CDR3 DNA follows: TGTGCCACCGGGACAGCCGGACCCCAGCATTTT. This gives the protein CATGTAGPQHF.

This sequence joins TRBV2 and TRBJ2-5; D could derive from TRBD1 or TRBD2 (5 bases each). The CDR3 consists of 16 residues. Germline assignment: CDR1 SNHLY and CDR2 FYNNEI. Deletions cut 1 base from V and 2 bases from J, with 14 bases between. CDR3 residues: CASSEDWGIGQETQYF. CDR3 bases: TGTGCCAGCAGTGAAGATTGGGGGATAGGGCAAGAGACCCAGTACTTC.

V is TRBV7-2 and J is TRBJ1-5; D may be TRBD1 (5 bases). The germline V gene encodes CDR1 SGHTA and CDR2 FQGNSA. V lost 6 bases to trimming and J lost 3 bases, with 9 bases between them. CDR3 length: 13 amino acids. The CDR3 is CASSMDNNQPQHF. The DNA of the CDR3 is TGTGCCAGCAGTATGGACAACAATCAGCCCCAGCATTTT.

V gene TRBV4-1 combines with J gene TRBJ1-1, with D hard to call. The CDR3 extends over 14 amino acids. V dropped 1 base and J dropped 4 bases, with 10 bases sitting between them. Germline-derived CDR1 and CDR2 are MGHRA and YSYEKL. The CDR3 DNA sequence: TGCGCCAGCAGCCAAGGTCGGTCGGGCACTGAAGCTTTCTTT. Amino acids: CASSQGRSGTEAFF.

The chain uses TRBV5-6 and TRBJ2-6; the match to TRBD2 covers 10 bases. V was clipped by 3 bases and J by 2 bases; unmatched bases: 8. This CDR3 spans 18 amino acids. Germline V gene sequence: CDR1 SGHDT, CDR2 YYEEEE. The CDR3 bases are TGTGCCAGCAGCTCGCTGGCAGCGGGAGGGCCTGGGGCCAACGTCCTGACTTTC. Protein sequence: CASSSLAAGGPGANVLTF.

The chain uses TRBV11-1 and TRBJ2-5; D possibly corresponds to TRBD1 (5 bases). This CDR3 comprises 13 residues. V lost 5 bases, J lost 2 bases, and 9 bases lay in between. CDR1 is SGHAT and CDR2 is FQDESV in the germline V gene (reference sequence). The CDR3 loop reads CASSRQPQETQYF. The CDR3 nucleotides read TGTGCCAGCAGCAGACAGCCACAAGAGACCCAGTACTTC.

As regards this clone: The identical CDR3 is also encoded by other nucleotide sequences in the sample. The genes are TRBV5-5 and TRBJ2-7; TRBD2 aligns across 11 bases. The ends lost 3 bases at V and 1 base at J; junction bases unmatched: 3. This CDR3 comprises 15 residues. The germline V gene has CDR1 SGHKS and CDR2 YYEKEE (reference sequence). This CDR3 reads CASSSGLADSYEQYF. CDR3 coding DNA: TGTGCCAGCAGCTCGGGACTAGCGGATTCCTACGAGCAGTACTTC.

This clone was recorded a few times. The CDR3 loop is CASSKWREATEAFF. In DNA, the CDR3 is TGTGCCAGCAGTAAATGGCGGGAGGCCACTGAAGCTTTCTTT. The chain couples TRBV6-1 to TRBJ1-1, with D unresolved. Germline V gives CDR1 MNHNS, CDR2 SASEGT. Trimming stripped 5 bases from V and 4 bases from J, with 14 bases between. The CDR3 contains 14 residues.

V and J are TRBV19 and TRBJ1-2; 10 nucleotides align to TRBD1. V shed 5 bases and J 1 base; nucleotides not matched to a gene: 7. CDR1 and CDR2 (germline): LNHDA, SQIVND (reference sequence). This CDR3 is 16 amino acids long. The CDR3 spells CASSPRQGADNYGYTF. Written as DNA, the CDR3 is TGTGCCAGTAGTCCCCGACAGGGGGCGGATAACTATGGCTACACCTTC.

The chain has TRBV30 and TRBJ1-1; D gene ambiguous. The length of the CDR3 is 11 residues. The germline V gene encodes CDR1 GTSNPN and CDR2 SVGIG (reference sequence). V lost 3 bases to trimming and J lost 1 base, with 3 bases between them. This chain's CDR3 is CAWRTNTEAFF. The CDR3 DNA is TGTGCCTGGAGAACGAACACTGAAGCTTTCTTT.

The J gene is TRBJ2-5, the V gene TRBV21-1; TRBD1 is the table's D call, not checked against the DNA. TRBV21-1 is flagged as a pseudogene. The CDR3 loop spans 15 amino acids. CDR3 sequence: CASSKPRQLQETQYF. As DNA, the CDR3 is TGTGCCAGCAGCAAACCACGACAGCTTCAAGAGACCCAGTACTTC.

The V and J genes are TRBV23-1 and TRBJ1-1, with TRBD1 as a possible D gene (6 bases). TRBV23-1 is placed among ORFs of uncertain function. Trimming took off 0 bases at V and 6 bases at J, with 11 bases between the two ends. The CDR3 runs 14 residues. The CDR3 spells CASSQSGAVPEAFF. CDR3 nucleotide sequence: TGCGCCAGCAGTCAATCGGGGGCAGTACCTGAAGCTTTCTTT.

The chain combines TRBV9 with TRBJ2-7; 9 nucleotides match TRBD1. This CDR3 spans 14 amino acids. Trimming removed 4 bases from V and 2 bases from J; junction bases left unmatched: 4. CDR1 is SGDLS and CDR2 is YYNGEE in the germline V gene. The CDR3 coding sequence is TGTGCCAGCAGCCCTTGGACAGGGGCCTACGAGCAGTACTTC. Amino acids: CASSPWTGAYEQYF.

The chain is built from TRBV6-6 and TRBJ1-2; no reliable D call. V was pared by 6 bases and J by 1 base, with 6 bases between. Germline CDR1 MNHNY, CDR2 SVGAGI (reference sequence). The CDR3 length is 12 residues. CDR3 nucleotides: TGTGCCAGCAGGACTCGTAACTATGGCTACACCTTC. Protein sequence: CASRTRNYGYTF.

This clone has a handful of counts. The chain employs TRBV5-1 and TRBJ1-1, with TRBD1 identical over 9 bases. J gave up 8 bases and V 1 base, and 12 bases lay outside the gene matches. This CDR3 is 16 amino acids long. Germline values: CDR1 SGHRS, CDR2 YFSETQ. In DNA form, the CDR3 reads TGCGCCAGCAGCTTGAGGACAGGGGCCTCCACGGGGGAAGCTTTCTTT. It translates to CASSLRTGASTGEAFF.

In DNA form, the CDR3 reads TGTGCCAGCAGTGAAGGGAGATTCACAGATACGCAGTATTTT. Translated, it gives CASSEGRFTDTQYF. V usage is TRBV25-1 and J usage is TRBJ2-3; perhaps TRBD2 as D (5 bases). Trimming took 2 bases from V and 2 from J, leaving 8 bases between them. CDR3 length equals 14 residues. Germline CDR1 and CDR2: MGHDK and SYGVNS.

V usage is TRBV10-3 and J usage is TRBJ2-3; TRBD1 might be the D (6 bases). Germline lookup yields CDR1 ENHRY and CDR2 SYGVKD. V lost 7 bases and J 1 base, leaving 9 bases between the germline ends. The CDR3 covers 13 residues. This chain's CDR3 is CAITQGRTDTQYF. The DNA of the CDR3 is TGTGCCATCACGCAGGGGCGCACAGATACGCAGTATTTT.

This clone has just a few counts. The genes are TRBV30 and TRBJ1-6, with D perhaps matching TRBD1 (6 bases). The germline CDR1 and CDR2 sequences are GTSNPN and SVGIG (reference sequence). The V gene lost 3 bases and the J gene lost 9 bases, with 12 bases spanning the gap. CDR3 size: 13 residues. CDR3 loop: CAWRQGSVSPLHF. The CDR3 nucleotides read TGTGCCTGGAGACAGGGCTCTGTTTCACCCCTCCACTTT.

The gene calls are TRBV20-1 and TRBJ1-4; D gene uncertain. The CDR3 is made up of 11 amino acids. The V end was cut by 7 bases, the J end by 4 bases, with 7 bases between. Germline V gives CDR1 DFQATT, CDR2 SNEGSKA (reference sequence). The DNA for the CDR3 is TGCAGTGTTCCCTTTAATGAAAAACTGTTTTTT. It codes for CSVPFNEKLFF.

This clone is medium-sized (0.01 to 0.1%) by share. The V call is TRBV5-1, the J call TRBJ1-1; weak D call: TRBD1 (5 bases). Germline-derived CDR1 and CDR2 are SGHRS and YFSETQ. The CDR3 has 13 residues. V dropped 4 bases and J dropped 3 bases, with 10 bases sitting between them. CDR3 bases: TGCGCCAGCAGCCTGACAGAATACACTGAAGCTTTCTTT. It is translated as CASSLTEYTEAFF.